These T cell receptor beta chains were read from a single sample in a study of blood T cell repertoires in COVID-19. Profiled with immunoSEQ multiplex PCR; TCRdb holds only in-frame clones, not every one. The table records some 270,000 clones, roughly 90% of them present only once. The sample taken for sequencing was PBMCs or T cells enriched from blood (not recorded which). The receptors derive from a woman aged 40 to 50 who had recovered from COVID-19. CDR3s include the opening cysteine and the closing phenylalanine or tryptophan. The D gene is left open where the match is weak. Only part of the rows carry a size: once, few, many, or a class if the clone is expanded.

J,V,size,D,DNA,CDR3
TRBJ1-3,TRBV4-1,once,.,TGCGCCAGCAGTATCCTGCTGGGCCCGGGGTCTGGAAACACCATATATTTT,CASSILLGPGSGNTIYF
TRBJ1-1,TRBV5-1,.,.,TGCGCCAGCAGAGACTCAGATGGGGGCCTAGCTTTCTTT,CASRDSDGGLAFF
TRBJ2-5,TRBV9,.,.,TGTGCCAGCAGCGTAGACGCGGGGGCGCGTGAGACCCAGTACTTC,CASSVDAGARETQYF
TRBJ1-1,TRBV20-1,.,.,TGCAGTGGGGGGCGGAACACTGAAGCTTTCTTT,CSGGRNTEAFF
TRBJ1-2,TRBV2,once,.,TGTGCCAGCAGTGAGGGCAGGGTGGGTGACTATGGCTACACCTTC,CASSEGRVGDYGYTF
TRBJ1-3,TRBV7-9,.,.,TGTGCCAGCAGCTTAACAGCCTCTGGAAACACCATATATTTT,CASSLTASGNTIYF
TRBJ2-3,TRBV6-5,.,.,TGTGCCAGCAGCCTGGGACTCACTGTTGGAGATACGCAGTATTTT,CASSLGLTVGDTQYF
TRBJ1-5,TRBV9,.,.,TGTGCCAGCAGCGTCGGTACGGGCAATCAGCCCCAGCATTTT,CASSVGTGNQPQHF
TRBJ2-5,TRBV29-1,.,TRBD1,TGCAGCGCCGCGGCCGGGACAGGGAGGGAGACCCAGTACTTC,CSAAAGTGRETQYF
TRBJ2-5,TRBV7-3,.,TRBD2,TGTGCCAGCAGCTTAAATAGCGGGGGCGGGGAGACCCAGTACTTC,CASSLNSGGGETQYF
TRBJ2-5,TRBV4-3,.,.,TGCGCCAGCAGCCAAAATGGGTGGCAGGCCTTCGGAGAGACCCAGTACTTC,CASSQNGWQAFGETQYF
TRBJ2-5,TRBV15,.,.,TGTGCCACCAGCAGAGACAGGGGACCGCAAGAGACCCAGTACTTC,CATSRDRGPQETQYF
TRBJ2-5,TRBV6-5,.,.,TGTGCCAGCAGTACCAGGGACTTCCAAGAGACCCAGTACTTC,CASSTRDFQETQYF
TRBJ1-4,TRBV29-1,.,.,TGCAGCGTGGAGGGAGTGGGTGAAAAACTGTTTTTT,CSVEGVGEKLFF
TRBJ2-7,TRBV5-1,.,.,TGCGCCAGCAGCGAAGACTATATCATGACTTACGAGCAGTACTTC,CASSEDYIMTYEQYF
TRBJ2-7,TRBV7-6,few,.,TGTGCCAGCAGCTTAGCGGAGGGGAACAGTTACGAGCAGTACTTC,CASSLAEGNSYEQYF
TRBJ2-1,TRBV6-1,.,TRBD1,TGTGCCAGCAGTGAAGGCACAGGGGGCGTACCTTACAATGAGCAGTTCTTC,CASSEGTGGVPYNEQFF
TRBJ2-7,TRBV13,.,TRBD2,TGTGCCAGCAGCTTGAGTACTAGCGTCATCGAGCAGTACTTC,CASSLSTSVIEQYF
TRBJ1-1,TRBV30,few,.,TGTGCCTGGAGTGTACAGCTGAACACTGAAGCTTTCTTT,CAWSVQLNTEAFF
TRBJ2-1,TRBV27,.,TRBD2,TGTGCCAGCAGTAAACTAGCGGGGTATGAGTCCTACAATGAGCAGTTCTTC,CASSKLAGYESYNEQFF
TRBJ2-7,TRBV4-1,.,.,TGCGCCAGCAGCCCCGGACCCGGGGACGAGCAGTACTTC,CASSPGPGDEQYF
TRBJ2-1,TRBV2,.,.,TGTGCCAGCAGTGAACAGGGGACCTACAATGAGCAGTTCTTC,CASSEQGTYNEQFF
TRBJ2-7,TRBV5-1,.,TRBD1,TGCGCCAGCAGCTTCCCCGGGACAGGGGACTACTACGAGCAGTACTTC,CASSFPGTGDYYEQYF
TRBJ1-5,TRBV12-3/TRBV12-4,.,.,TGTGCCAGCAGTGCCCGGGGGAATCAGCCCCAGCATTTT,CASSARGNQPQHF
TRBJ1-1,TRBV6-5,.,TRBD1,TGTGCCAGCAGTTACGTACAGGGGACGGTCAGCACTGAAGCTTTCTTT,CASSYVQGTVSTEAFF
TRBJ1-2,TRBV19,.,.,TGTGCCAGTAGTAATCTTAACTATGGCTACACCTTC,CASSNLNYGYTF
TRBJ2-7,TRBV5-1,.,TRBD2,TGCGCCAGCAGCTTGGCTAGCGGGTCGCGGGAGCAGTACTTC,CASSLASGSREQYF
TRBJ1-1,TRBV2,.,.,TGTGCCAGCGTTCAGTGGGGGCGCAGTACTGAAGCTTTCTTT,CASVQWGRSTEAFF
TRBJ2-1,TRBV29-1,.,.,TGCAGCGTTGGACTAGACCCGGGGGAGTTCTTC,CSVGLDPGEFF
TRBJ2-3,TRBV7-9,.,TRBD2,TGTGCCAGCAGCTCGGGACTAGCGGGGGGGGCGGCAGATACGCAGTATTTT,CASSSGLAGGAADTQYF
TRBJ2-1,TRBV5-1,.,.,TGCGCCAGTCGGAGCGGCTACTCCTACAATGAGCAGTTCTTC,CASRSGYSYNEQFF
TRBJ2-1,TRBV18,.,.,TGTGCCAGCTCACCATATCAGGGGAGCAGCTCCTACAATGAGCAGTTCTTC,CASSPYQGSSSYNEQFF
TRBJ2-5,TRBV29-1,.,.,TGCAGCGTTACCCGACAGCTCCAAGAGACCCAGTACTTC,CSVTRQLQETQYF
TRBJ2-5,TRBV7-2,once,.,TGTGCCAGCGGCCGCCAAGAGACCCAGTACTTC,CASGRQETQYF
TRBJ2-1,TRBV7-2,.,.,TGTGCCAGCAGCTTCCGCAGGGGATCTGATGAGCAGTTCTTC,CASSFRRGSDEQFF
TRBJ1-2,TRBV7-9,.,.,TGTGCCAGCAGCTTAGCGCGGTCGGGAAACTATGGCTACACCTTC,CASSLARSGNYGYTF
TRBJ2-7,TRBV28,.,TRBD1,TGTGCCAGCAGCCAATCCGGGACAGTCTACGAGCAGTACTTC,CASSQSGTVYEQYF
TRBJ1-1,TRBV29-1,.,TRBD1,TGCAGCGTTGTGGGACAGGGGGCCGCTGAAGCTTTCTTT,CSVVGQGAAEAFF
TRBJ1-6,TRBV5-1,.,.,TGCGCCAGCAGCTTGGTGCCAGGCAGAGACTCACCCCTCCACTTT,CASSLVPGRDSPLHF
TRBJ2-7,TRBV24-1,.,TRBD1,TGTGCCACCCATAGACAGGGCCCCTCCTACGAGCAGTACTTC,CATHRQGPSYEQYF
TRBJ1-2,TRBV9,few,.,TGTGCCAGCAGCGCAAGAATGGACCCGGGGGAAGGCTACACCTTC,CASSARMDPGEGYTF
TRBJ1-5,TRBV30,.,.,TGTGCCTGGAGTATAAGGGGGAGCAATCAGCCCCAGCATTTT,CAWSIRGSNQPQHF
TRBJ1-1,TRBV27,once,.,TGTGCCAGCAGAAAGAACAGGGAAATGGTGGGGAGTACTGAAGCTTTCTTT,CASRKNREMVGSTEAFF
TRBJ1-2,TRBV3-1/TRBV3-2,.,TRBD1,TGTGCCAGCAGCCAACGGGGGGGAGCCGGAACAGGGGACTATGGCTACACCTTC,CASSQRGGAGTGDYGYTF
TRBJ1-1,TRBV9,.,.,TGTGCCAGCAGCGTAGGCAGGGGAGGGACTGAAGCTTTCTTT,CASSVGRGGTEAFF
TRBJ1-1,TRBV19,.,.,TGTGCCAGTAGTTCTCGGCGCAGGGGCACTGAAGCTTTCTTT,CASSSRRRGTEAFF
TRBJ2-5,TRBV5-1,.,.,TGCGCCAGCAGCTTATCAGCGGGTGTTCAAGAGACCCAGTACTTC,CASSLSAGVQETQYF
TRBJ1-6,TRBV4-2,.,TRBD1,TGTGCCAGCAGCCTTACTCACAGGGGGAGGAATTCACCCCTCCACTTT,CASSLTHRGRNSPLHF